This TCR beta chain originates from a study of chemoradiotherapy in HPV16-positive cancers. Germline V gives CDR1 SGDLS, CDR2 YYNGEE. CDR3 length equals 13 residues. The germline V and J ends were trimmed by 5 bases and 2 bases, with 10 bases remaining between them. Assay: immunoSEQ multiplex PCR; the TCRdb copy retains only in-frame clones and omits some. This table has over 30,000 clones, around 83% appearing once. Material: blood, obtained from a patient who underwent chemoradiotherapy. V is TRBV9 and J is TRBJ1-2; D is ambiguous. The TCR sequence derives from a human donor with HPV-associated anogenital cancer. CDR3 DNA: TGTGCCAGCAGGGTGGGAGACAACTATGGCTACACCTTC. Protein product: CASRVGDNYGYTF.